This is a list of T cell receptor beta chains from one sample in a study of technical replicates of blood from a handful of donors. Assay used: immunoSEQ multiplex PCR; TCRdb lists only in-frame clones, some missing. The table has 75,000 to 95,000 clones, approximately 95% seen once. The sequencing input was T cells isolated from PBMCs. These receptors were collected from a human donor in good health. Both conserved end residues are part of each CDR3. Fields, in order: CDR3 DNA, CDR3 protein, J gene, D gene, V gene. The D gene is left open where the match is weak.

CDR3nt: TGTGCCAGCACCCGATGGGCTGCGGGTAGTTACGAGCAGTACTTC
CDR3aa: CASTRWAAGSYEQYF
j_gene: TRBJ2-7
d_gene: -
v_gene: TRBV5-4

CDR3nt: TGCAGCGAGAATATGGGCGGGGGCACTGAAGCTTTCTTT
CDR3aa: CSENMGGGTEAFF
j_gene: TRBJ1-1
d_gene: -
v_gene: TRBV29-1

CDR3nt: TGTGCCTGGATTGGCCTGGGGACACACAACACTGAAGCTTTCTTT
CDR3aa: CAWIGLGTHNTEAFF
j_gene: TRBJ1-1
d_gene: -
v_gene: TRBV30

CDR3nt: TGTGCCAGCAGTTTAAGGGGGCAAGGCGGGGAGCTGTTTTTT
CDR3aa: CASSLRGQGGELFF
j_gene: TRBJ2-2
d_gene: TRBD1
v_gene: TRBV27

CDR3nt: TGCGCCAGCAGCTTCGCCCTTGAGACGGGTCGGGAGCAGTACTTC
CDR3aa: CASSFALETGREQYF
j_gene: TRBJ2-7
d_gene: -
v_gene: TRBV5-1

CDR3nt: TGTGCCAGCAGTGAATGGCGCGGGCGAGGGGGCGGGGATACGCAGTATTTT
CDR3aa: CASSEWRGRGGGDTQYF
j_gene: TRBJ2-3
d_gene: TRBD1
v_gene: TRBV6-1

CDR3nt: TGTGCCTGGAGTGGGGCGGGCGGGGCTGACACTGAAGCTTTCTTT
CDR3aa: CAWSGAGGADTEAFF
j_gene: TRBJ1-1
d_gene: -
v_gene: TRBV30

CDR3nt: TGTGCCAGCAGCCTGAGGGACACTGAAGCTTTCTTT
CDR3aa: CASSLRDTEAFF
j_gene: TRBJ1-1
d_gene: -
v_gene: TRBV19

CDR3nt: TGTGCCAGCACCCGAACGGGACAGGGGTCCACTGAAGCTTTCTTT
CDR3aa: CASTRTGQGSTEAFF
j_gene: TRBJ1-1
d_gene: TRBD1
v_gene: TRBV2

CDR3nt: TGTGCCAGCAGTGATTCTGGACTAGCGGGTAGTCTGGATACGCAGTATTTT
CDR3aa: CASSDSGLAGSLDTQYF
j_gene: TRBJ2-3
d_gene: TRBD2
v_gene: TRBV6-4

CDR3nt: TGTGCCTGGAGTGTAACTAAAGCGGGACCCTACAATGAGCAGTTCTTC
CDR3aa: CAWSVTKAGPYNEQFF
j_gene: TRBJ2-1
d_gene: TRBD2
v_gene: TRBV30

CDR3nt: TGTGCCAGTAAAATAATGGAGGGGCGCACCGGGGAGCTGTTTTTT
CDR3aa: CASKIMEGRTGELFF
j_gene: TRBJ2-2
d_gene: -
v_gene: TRBV2

CDR3nt: TGTGCCAGCAGTGCGGGCGGGGGGGAGTACTTC
CDR3aa: CASSAGGGEYF
j_gene: TRBJ2-7
d_gene: TRBD2
v_gene: TRBV25-1

CDR3nt: TGTGCCAGCAGTTGGACAGCTTTTCAGCCCCAGCATTTT
CDR3aa: CASSWTAFQPQHF
j_gene: TRBJ1-5
d_gene: -
v_gene: TRBV6-6